This TCR beta chain was found in a study of Ad26.COV2.S vaccination and SARS-CoV-2 variants. As for the study in general: Intramuscularly, Ad26.COV2.S was given either once or twice, 56 days apart.

Repertoires were generated with immunoSEQ multiplex PCR, while TCRdb's copy carries only in-frame clones and drops some. The data contain over 450,000 clones, about 88% of them singletons. The CDR3 spans 15 residues. Germline CDR1 reads SGDLS; CDR2 reads YYNGEE. The V end lost 3 bases, the J end lost 4 bases, and 16 bases lay between the germline ends. As to this clone: The antigen remains undetermined.

General observations from the study: Measurement of non-spike TCR breadth gave similar results in vaccine and placebo recipients. After vaccination, reports described spike-specific CD8+ and CD4+ T cell responses as showing substantial breadth.

Treatment indicated: around 19 received Ad26.COV2.S at low or high dose, single or two shots; roughly 5 received placebo; per-sample allocation not given. Day 63 after the first vaccine or placebo injection was the time point for sampling. An adult aged 18-55 years in Boston served as the donor. The sequence was obtained from a person aged 18-65 years who received the Ad26.COV2.S COVID-19 vaccine or a placebo. V gene TRBV9 combines with J gene TRBJ2-5, with a tentative D call TRBD1 (5 bases). The input for sequencing was peripheral blood, taken in a trial of Ad26.COV2.S vaccine versus placebo. CDR3 protein: CASSAPKGIGETQYF. Here the CDR3 DNA reads TGTGCCAGCAGCGCTCCCAAGGGGATCGGAGAGACCCAGTACTTC.